The 32 T cell receptor beta chains listed next were all sequenced from one sample in a study of cytomegalovirus exposure and HLA in healthy donors (dated 2017 in TCRdb). The method was the immunoSEQ multiplex PCR assay. A mixture of 60 forward primers for TCR Vbeta segments and 13 reverse primers for TCR Jbeta segments was used in the multiplex PCR. The source is immuneACCESS, and TCRdb retained only in-frame sequences with V and J called. Part of the clones is not carried over; for the studies checked, unresolved V genes explain less than half of this, and the remainder is unexplained. For this sample the table gives about 130,000 clones, of which around 83% were detected only once. The ten largest account for around 1.2% of the sample. The sequenced sample consisted of PBMCs. The receptors come from a girl aged 2-15 years in good health and CMV-seronegative.

This chain uses TRBV2 with TRBJ1-5; D is uncertain. This CDR3 comprises 16 residues. Germline CDR1 is SNHLY and CDR2 is FYNNEI. The V end lost 6 bases, the J end lost 1 base, and 16 bases lay between the germline ends. The CDR3 coding sequence is TGTGCCAGCAGGCCCCCCGGTGCACAGAGCAATCAGCCCCAGCATTTT. Its protein is CASRPPGAQSNQPQHF. The variable domain in full, with the rest retrieved from reference TRBV2 and TRBJ1-5, is EPEVTQTPSHQVTQMGQEVILRCVPISNHLYFYWYRQILGQKVEFLVSFYNNEISEKSEIFDDQFSVERPDGSNFTLKIRSTKLEDSAMYFCASRPPGAQSNQPQHFGDGTRLSIL.

The chain couples TRBV15 to TRBJ2-3; D is perhaps TRBD1 (5 bases). The CDR3 length is 15 residues. CDR1 and CDR2 from the germline V gene are LNHNV and YYDKDF (reference sequence). The ends were cut back, 5 bases at V and 0 bases at J, with 12 bases in the middle. This chain's CDR3 is CATSGRGPSTDTQYF. In DNA, the CDR3 is TGTGCCACCAGCGGAAGGGGCCCTAGCACAGATACGCAGTATTTT.

This clone was seen only a few times. The chain employs TRBV27 and TRBJ2-5; weak D call: TRBD1 (6 bases). V shed 10 bases and J shed 0 bases, with 18 bases lying between them. Germline V gene data show CDR1 as MNHEY and CDR2 as SMNVEV (reference sequence). The CDR3 is 15 residues long. In nucleotides, the CDR3 is TGTGCCACCAAAAGGGGACATCCGTACCAAGAGACCCAGTACTTC. Translating gives CATKRGHPYQETQYF.

This chain uses TRBV7-8 with TRBJ1-4; perhaps TRBD1 as D (5 bases). The CDR3 sequence is 15 residues long. V lost 3 bases and J lost 1, with 9 bases in between. CDR1 and CDR2 (germline): SGHVS, FQNEAQ. CDR3 in DNA: TGTGCCAGCAGCTTCGGAGACAGAACTAATGAAAAACTGTTTTTT. Protein: CASSFGDRTNEKLFF.

The chain links TRBV7-2 to TRBJ2-7, with TRBD2 matching 14 bases. The CDR3 length is 18 residues. Looked up from germline, CDR1 is SGHTA and CDR2 is FQGNSA. V shed 1 base and J 3 bases; nucleotides not matched to a gene: 8. The CDR3 nucleotides are TGTGCCAGCAGCTTAGGCCGGTACGGGACTAGCGGGAGCTACGAGCAGTACTTC. This gives the protein CASSLGRYGTSGSYEQYF.

This chain links TRBV6-1 with TRBJ1-1; the D gene is possibly TRBD1 (5 bases). The V end was cut by 5 bases, the J end by 6 bases, with 16 bases between. The germline CDR1 and CDR2 sequences are MNHNS and SASEGT. The CDR3 is 14 residues long. CDR3 nucleotide sequence: TGTGCCAGCAGTTGCCACAGGAGACCACCTGAAGCTTTCTTT. Its protein product is CASSCHRRPPEAFF.

About this clone itself: Other nucleotide sequences in the sample specify the same CDR3. This chain links TRBV7-8 with TRBJ2-7; D gene uncertain. Germline CDR1 is SGHVS and CDR2 is FQNEAQ. The CDR3 is made up of 13 amino acids. The V gene lost 1 base and the J gene lost 3 bases, with 7 bases spanning the gap. The CDR3 nucleotides read TGTGCCAGCAGCTTAGGTGCCGGCTACGAGCAGTACTTC. This encodes CASSLGAGYEQYF.

The gene calls are TRBV5-1 and TRBJ2-7; D not resolved. Germline-derived CDR1 and CDR2 are SGHRS and YFSETQ. CDR3 length: 13 amino acids. V was cut by 0 bases and J by 3 bases, with 7 bases left in between. The CDR3, as DNA: TGCGCCAGCAGCTTGGAGCAGAACTACGAGCAGTACGTC. It encodes CASSLEQNYEQYV.

This sequence joins TRBV30 and TRBJ1-1; D remains ambiguous. This CDR3 contains 11 residues. CDR1 is GTSNPN, CDR2 SVGIG, per germline (reference sequence). V shed 8 bases and J shed 6 bases, with 13 bases lying between them. Here the CDR3 reads CALKTAAEAFF. The CDR3 region has the DNA TGTGCCCTTAAGACGGCGGCTGAAGCTTTCTTT.

The chain joins TRBV10-3 to TRBJ1-1; 7 bases are a match to TRBD1. The length of the CDR3 is 15 residues. Germline V gene data show CDR1 as ENHRY and CDR2 as SYGVKD. The V gene end was trimmed by 3 bases and the J gene end by 5 bases; junction bases not matched to a gene: 9. CDR3 bases: TGTGCCATCAGTGACCCGACAGGGCGGGGTACTGAAGCTTTCTTT. Protein: CAISDPTGRGTEAFF.

The V and J genes are TRBV5-8 and TRBJ2-7; perhaps TRBD1 as D (7 bases). V gave up 3 bases and J gave up 12 bases, with 16 bases separating them. Germline values: CDR1 SGHTS, CDR2 YDEGEE. CDR3 length: 12 amino acids. The CDR3: CASSWKQGTGYF. The DNA of the CDR3 is TGTGCCAGCAGCTGGAAACAGGGGACTGGGTACTTC.

This clone was recorded once. The CDR3 DNA reads as TGTGCCAGTAGCATGGGGCACCTCAATCAGCCCCAGCATTTT. This codes for CASSMGHLNQPQHF. V is TRBV19 and J is TRBJ1-5; TRBD1 is a possible D gene (5 bases). The ends were cut back, 6 bases at V and 3 bases at J, with 12 bases in the middle. The CDR3 spans 14 residues. The germline CDR1 and CDR2 sequences are LNHDA and SQIVND (reference sequence). The full variable domain, rest sourced from reference TRBV19 and TRBJ1-5, is DGGITQSPKYLFRKEGQNVTLSCEQNLNHDAMYWYRQDPGQGLRLIYYSQIVNDFQKGDIAEGYSVSREKKESFPLTVTSAQKNPTAFYLCASSMGHLNQPQHFGDGTRLSIL.

This sequence joins TRBV27 and TRBJ1-2, with 10 bases aligning to TRBD1. This CDR3 has 16 residues. Germline CDR1 MNHEY, CDR2 SMNVEV (reference sequence). Unmatched junction bases numbered 7, after V lost 3 bases and J lost 3 bases. The CDR3 region has the DNA TGTGCCAGCAGTTTCACAGGACAGGGGGGGGACTATGGCTACACCTTC. This encodes CASSFTGQGGDYGYTF.

V gene TRBV9 combines with J gene TRBJ2-1; 8 bases fit TRBD2. The CDR3 is made up of 19 amino acids. V shed 0 bases, J shed 4 bases, and the junction held 15 bases outside the gene matches. Germline loops: CDR1 SGDLS, CDR2 YYNGEE. CDR3 sequence (DNA): TGTGCCAGCAGCGTAGGATCATGGATGCGGCGGGGGGAGTACAATGAGCAGTTCTTC. The encoded protein is CASSVGSWMRRGEYNEQFF.

The V call is TRBV19, the J call TRBJ1-1; D is undetermined. From germline, CDR1 is LNHDA and CDR2 SQIVND (reference sequence). The CDR3 runs 13 residues. V dropped 3 bases and J dropped 9 bases, with 14 bases sitting between them. The CDR3 sequence is CASSMESLGKAFF. DNA for the CDR3: TGTGCCAGTAGTATGGAGTCGTTGGGTAAAGCTTTCTTT.

The chain recombines TRBV19 with TRBJ2-2, with TRBD2 identical over 15 bases. V was clipped by 3 bases and J by 2 bases; unmatched bases: 4. From germline, CDR1 is LNHDA and CDR2 SQIVND (reference sequence). This CDR3 is built from 18 residues. The CDR3 DNA follows: TGTGCCAGTAGTATCCGGGGACTAGCGGGAGGTAACACCGGGGAGCTGTTTTTT. The encoded protein is CASSIRGLAGGNTGELFF.

The chain links TRBV18 to TRBJ2-7; 7 bases agree with TRBD2. The CDR3 length is 15 residues. Germline-derived CDR1 and CDR2 are KGHSH and LQKENI. Trimming cost V 4 bases and J 0 bases; bases outside gene matches: 6. The CDR3 DNA follows: TGTGCCAGCTCACATACGGGAGGTTACTCCTACGAGCAGTACTTC. It encodes CASSHTGGYSYEQYF.

V is TRBV25-1 and J is TRBJ1-1; 8 bases are a match to TRBD1. Germline lookup yields CDR1 MGHDK and CDR2 SYGVNS. The CDR3 is 13 amino acids. J was trimmed by 1 base and V by 7 bases; bases with no gene match: 2. CDR3 nucleotide sequence: TGTGCCAGCAAGGGACAGGCGAACACTGAAGCTTTCTTT. This translates into CASKGQANTEAFF.

V and J are TRBV18 and TRBJ1-4; D unresolved. V was pared by 3 bases and J by 0 bases, with 8 bases between. The CDR3 covers 15 residues. CDR1 is KGHSH, CDR2 LQKENI, per germline. The CDR3 sequence is CASSPREATNEKLFF. CDR3 DNA sequence: TGTGCCAGCTCACCTAGGGAGGCAACTAATGAAAAACTGTTTTTT.

This rearrangement joins TRBV11-2 to TRBJ2-2, with unresolved D. This CDR3 is 14 amino acids long. Looked up from germline, CDR1 is SGHAT and CDR2 is FQNNGV. V was shortened by 5 bases and J by 2 bases, with 9 bases between the two germline ends. The CDR3 bases are TGTGCCAGCAGCCAAGCGCCCAACACCGGGGAGCTGTTTTTT. It translates to CASSQAPNTGELFF.

J is TRBJ2-5 and V is TRBV9, with D perhaps TRBD1 (6 bases). Per the germline V gene, CDR1 is SGDLS and CDR2 is YYNGEE. V gave up 4 bases and J gave up 2 bases, with 12 bases separating them. This CDR3 region has 14 residues. The CDR3 DNA sequence: TGTGCCAGCAGCTTACCCGGACAGCAAGAGACCCAGTACTTC. The encoded protein is CASSLPGQQETQYF.

The rearrangement joins TRBV2 to TRBJ2-5; tentatively, D is TRBD1 (5 bases). Germline loops: CDR1 SNHLY, CDR2 FYNNEI. CDR3 length equals 14 residues. The V gene lost 1 base and the J gene lost 4 bases, with 10 bases spanning the gap. The CDR3 sequence: CASSEERGGETQYF. The CDR3 DNA reads TGTGCCAGCAGTGAAGAAAGGGGCGGAGAGACCCAGTACTTC.

The chain has TRBV27 and TRBJ2-7, with unresolved D. CDR3 length: 10 residues. Trimming took off 4 bases at V and 6 bases at J, with 4 bases between the two ends. The V gene's germline CDR1 is MNHEY and CDR2 SMNVEV (reference sequence). For the CDR3, the DNA is TGTGCCAGCAGTTACAGCGAGCAGTACTTC. The encoded protein is CASSYSEQYF.

The chain carries TRBV6-6 and TRBJ1-5; tentative D call: TRBD1 (5 bases). Deletions cut 5 bases from V and 4 bases from J, with 9 bases between. Germline CDR1 MNHNY, CDR2 SVGAGI (reference sequence). The CDR3 is 13 amino acids. CDR3 amino acids: CASSGGGNQPQHF. The CDR3 DNA follows: TGTGCCAGCAGTGGGGGGGGTAATCAGCCCCAGCATTTT.

This chain joins TRBV6-1 and TRBJ1-4, with a weak D call TRBD1 (6 bases). V gave up 2 bases and J gave up 7 bases, with 14 bases separating them. The CDR3 is made up of 15 amino acids. Per germline, CDR1 MNHNS and CDR2 SASEGT. CDR3 sequence (DNA): TGTGCCAGCAGTGAATCACAGGGTGGGGCTGAAAAACTGTTTTTT. As protein: CASSESQGGAEKLFF.

This chain uses TRBV2 with TRBJ1-1, with D hard to call. The CDR3 covers 14 residues. The germline V gene has CDR1 SNHLY and CDR2 FYNNEI. V was pared by 4 bases and J by 0 bases, with 9 bases between. The CDR3 sequence: CASSGRAMNTEAFF. The CDR3 nucleotides are TGTGCCAGCAGTGGGCGGGCCATGAACACTGAAGCTTTCTTT. The whole variable domain, filled in from reference TRBV2 and TRBJ1-1, reads EPEVTQTPSHQVTQMGQEVILRCVPISNHLYFYWYRQILGQKVEFLVSFYNNEISEKSEIFDDQFSVERPDGSNFTLKIRSTKLEDSAMYFCASSGRAMNTEAFFGQGTRLTVV.

The J gene is TRBJ2-7, the V gene TRBV19, with 8 bases identical to TRBD2. Trimming removed 3 bases from V and 4 bases from J; junction bases left unmatched: 14. The CDR3 contains 17 residues. CDR1 is LNHDA, CDR2 SQIVND, per germline (reference sequence). The CDR3 reads CASSIANPLAEEYEQYF. CDR3 in DNA: TGTGCCAGTAGTATTGCCAACCCACTAGCGGAGGAATACGAGCAGTACTTC.

The chain employs TRBV30 and TRBJ2-7; TRBD1 aligns across 8 bases. This CDR3 comprises 13 residues. With 4 bases clipped from V and 5 bases from J, the junction kept 7 bases outside the gene matches. Germline assignment: CDR1 GTSNPN and CDR2 SVGIG (reference sequence). CDR3 bases: TGTGCCTGGAACCAGGACAGGGAAAACGAGCAGTACTTC. Protein product: CAWNQDRENEQYF.

V and J are TRBV14 and TRBJ2-3; D may be TRBD1 (5 bases). The V gene lost 4 bases and the J gene lost 0 bases, with 20 bases spanning the gap. Per the germline V gene, CDR1 is SGHDN and CDR2 is FVKESK. The CDR3 runs 18 residues. Here the CDR3 DNA reads TGTGCCAGCAGCCCAACAGGAACATATCCTACTAGCACAGATACGCAGTATTTT. It specifies CASSPTGTYPTSTDTQYF.

The V call is TRBV15, the J call TRBJ2-6; 8 bases are a match to TRBD1. Germline V lookup: CDR1 LNHNV, CDR2 YYDKDF (reference sequence). The CDR3 consists of 17 residues. V shed 4 bases, J shed 2 bases, and the junction held 7 bases outside the gene matches. The CDR3 DNA follows: TGTGCCACCAGCATGGACAGGGTTGGGGCTGGGGCCAACGTCCTGACTTTC. Residues: CATSMDRVGAGANVLTF.

The genes are TRBV28 and TRBJ2-1; 14 positions match TRBD2. The germline V gene encodes CDR1 MDHEN and CDR2 SYDVKM. This CDR3 spans 17 amino acids. V shed 8 bases and J 5 bases; nucleotides not matched to a gene: 11. This CDR3 reads CASSTSGRGLGDNEQFF. In DNA, the CDR3 is TGTGCCAGCTCGACTAGCGGGAGGGGCCTTGGTGACAATGAGCAGTTCTTC.

This clone turned up a few times. J is TRBJ2-7 and V is TRBV9; perhaps TRBD2 as D (5 bases). The V end lost 4 bases, the J end lost 0 bases, and 20 bases lay between the germline ends. The CDR3 totals 17 residues. Germline V lookup: CDR1 SGDLS, CDR2 YYNGEE. The CDR3 region has the DNA TGTGCCAGCAGCCCGACTCTACTAGATGCGCCCTCCTACGAGCAGTACTTC. Translated: CASSPTLLDAPSYEQYF.